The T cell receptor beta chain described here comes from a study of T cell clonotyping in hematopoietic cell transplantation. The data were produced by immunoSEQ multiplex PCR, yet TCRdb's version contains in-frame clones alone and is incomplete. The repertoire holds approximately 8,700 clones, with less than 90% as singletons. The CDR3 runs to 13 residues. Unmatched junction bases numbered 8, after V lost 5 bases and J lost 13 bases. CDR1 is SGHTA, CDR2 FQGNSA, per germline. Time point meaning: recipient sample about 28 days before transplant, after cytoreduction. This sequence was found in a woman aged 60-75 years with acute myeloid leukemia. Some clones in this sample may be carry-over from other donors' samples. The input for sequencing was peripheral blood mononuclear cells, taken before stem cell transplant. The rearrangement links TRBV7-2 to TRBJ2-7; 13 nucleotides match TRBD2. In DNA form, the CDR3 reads TGTGCCAGCAGCGCTGGACTAGCGGGAGTCTTATACTTC. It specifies CASSAGLAGVLYF.